The entry below gives a single T cell receptor (beta chain) sequence along with its context. The antigen remains undetermined. Terminally differentiated effector memory CD45RA+ cells were left out of the naive CD8 fraction, which was CD45RO-negative and positively selected for CCR7. This entry is derived from a study of shared clonotypes between healthy human individuals. Study conclusions and caveats: The authors sampled blood alone, and tissue repertoires likely differ. The generation probabilities recorded for non-shared clonotypes fell below those of clonotypes shared by all four donors.

At deep level, the assay was performed. For every subset, genomic DNA was evenly distributed across several immunoSEQ plates. Measured with immunoSEQ multiplex PCR; TCRdb has only the in-frame clones, and not every one. The sample consists of some 2 million clones, 85% to 95% of them appearing once. This clonotype was sampled from a man aged 18 to 30 in good health. Input material: naive CD8+ T cells sorted from blood.

The CDR3 loop reads CASSRQGDNEQFF. In nucleotides, the CDR3 is TGCGCCAGCAGCCGGCAAGGGGACAATGAGCAGTTCTTC. The chain joins TRBV4-1 to TRBJ2-1; a weak D match, TRBD1 (5 bases). This CDR3 has 13 amino acids. Looked up from germline, CDR1 is MGHRA and CDR2 is YSYEKL. Trimming took off 4 bases at V and 5 bases at J, with 9 bases between the two ends.